This T cell receptor (beta chain) was recorded in a study of T cells in Graves' hyperthyroidism and ophthalmopathy (dated by TCRdb to about 2019). Context from the whole study: Peripheral blood samples were taken at initial diagnosis, before any treatment was given. To identify distinguishing TCR V-J signatures, a discovery cohort of roughly 100 patients was used, comprising under 45 with Graves' ophthalmopathy and 57 with stable Graves' hyperthyroidism. TCR Vbeta CDR3 sequencing of 140 or so peripheral blood samples (around 45 ophthalmopathy, under 80 hyperthyroidism and roughly 17 progressor patients) is reported in the paper. An independent validation cohort of around 19 hyperthyroidism patients and more than 15 patients who later progressed to ophthalmopathy tested prospective prediction of ophthalmopathy. In more than 5 Graves' hyperthyroidism patients, the study also compared T-cell repertoires from thyroid tissue with T-cell repertoires from blood. The approximately 100 discovery patients were randomly divided into training and test sets at a 7:3 ratio. After sampling, hyperthyroidism patients received methimazole starting at 30 mg daily, and ophthalmopathy patients received high-dose intravenous methylprednisolone.

This clonotype was seen many times. Which antigen it targets is not known. Base qualities are not at hand, and no much larger clone is one base apart. TCR beta CDR3 regions were amplified from RNA transcripts. The first round of RT-PCR for the TCR CDR3 was performed with the HTBI primer set and the Qiagen OneStep RT-PCR kit. A second multiplex PCR round built the libraries, followed by size selection and purification. Paired-end sequencing of the libraries was performed with 100 bp reads on an Illumina HiSeq2000. For the original study's pipeline: Raw data were processed with SOAPnuke, discarding reads with adapters, uncalled bases, mean Phred below 15, or no exact constant-primer or identifier match. COPE v1.2.5 was used to merge the high-quality paired reads, and each unique nucleotide sequence was defined as a clonotype. MiTCR v1.1 was used to align the clonotypes against IMGT TRBV, TRBD and TRBJ reference segments. Analysis was restricted to V-J combinations with a frequency above 0.0001, which covered just over 98% of repertoires. A TCS score was defined as the ratio of F50 (clonal expansion) to E x V (chaos), with BLOSUM62-based TCRdist applied between CDR3 peptides within each V-J. Welch's t-statistics and random forest reduced 500 to 550 V-J features to roughly 13, which were used in a naive Bayes classifier (R e1071). The public reads were reanalyzed by TCRdb: fastp trimming at Q25, MiXCR alignment, in-frame beta chains only. Merged by CDR3 protein, the rows form single entries marked with the most common genes and DNA. These V and J calls derive from TCRdb rather than the authors' analysis. The sample includes a few hundred thousand distinct CDR3 sequences, with about a sixth observed a single time. The ten largest make up roughly 15% of the sample.

Moderately to severely active disease, a Clinical Activity Score of at least 3, a NOSPECS grade of at least 4, and a duration under 3 months were present in ophthalmopathy patients. Any patient with an uncontrolled infection, another autoimmune disease, pregnancy or lactation was excluded. Diagnoses were established on the basis of clinical symptoms, serum thyroxine and TRAb, thyroid ultrasound, and orbital computed tomography. Ficoll-Paque density gradient centrifugation was used to isolate PBMCs from about 9 ml of fresh peripheral blood. Total RNA was extracted with Trizol reagent, and quality was checked on an Agilent 2100 Bioanalyzer. The CDR3 runs 14 residues from the cysteine to the phenylalanine. The read is trimmed to its CDR3 DNA, 42 bases read in frame from base 1. Trimming at the junction amounts to 2 bases on V and 4 bases on J, and the germline ends lie 11 bases apart. Sequences MDHEN (CDR1) and SYDVKM (CDR2) are obtained from the germline V gene.

The full study reports these points: In cross-validation, a model built on a 13 V-J signature told ophthalmopathy apart from stable hyperthyroidism with less than 90% sensitivity and about 81% specificity, and in testing the same model reached 80%/75%. Most expanded thyroid clonotypes (frequency above 0.001) were also detected in blood, suggesting blood repertoires may reflect thyroid immune responses. In validation, progression to ophthalmopathy was predicted by the model with almost 71% sensitivity and roughly 72% specificity, a median of around 6.5 months before onset. No statistical method was used to set the sample size in advance, and investigators knew the group allocation.

The sample taken for sequencing was blood. The sequence is built from TRBV28 and TRBJ1-1; perhaps TRBD1 is the D gene, with 5 bases matching. The sequence came from a woman in her thirties or forties with Graves' ophthalmopathy. The bases are TGTGCCAGCAGTTTAGCCAGGGCTCTCACTGAAGCTTTCTTT. Translated, this is CASSLARALTEAFF. The reference TRBV28 and TRBJ1-1 proteins fill in what lies around the CDR3, so the full variable domain reads DVKVTQSSRYLVKRTGEKVFLECVQDMDHENMFWYRQDPGLGLRLIYFSYDVKMKEKGDIPEGYSVSREKKERFSLILESASTNQTSMYLCASSLARALTEAFFGQGTRLTVV.